This TCR beta chain was documented in a study of shared clonotypes between healthy human individuals. Notes on the study in general: Naive CD4 clonotypes overlapped across a few donors at roughly 5%. Naive subsets typically showed greater estimated richness than memory subsets.

Regarding this clone: Its antigen is undetermined.

The data were produced by immunoSEQ multiplex PCR, yet TCRdb's version contains in-frame clones alone and is incomplete. The sample contains some 790,000 clones, roughly 72% of which appear only once. With V trimmed by 6 bases and J by 8 bases, 14 bases remained unmatched. Germline V CDR1 and CDR2: SQVTM, ANQGSEA. CDR3 length equals 14 residues. Specimen: memory CD4+ T cells sorted from blood. Subset of the sample: CD45RA-negative fraction. The chain couples TRBV29-1 to TRBJ2-7; TRBD1 matches 9 bases. This clonotype was sampled from a woman aged 25 to 39 in good health. The CDR3 region is CSVTKDRGFWKQYF. The CDR3, as DNA: TGCAGCGTGACTAAGGACAGGGGTTTTTGGAAGCAGTACTTC.